This entry lists 7 T cell receptor beta chains sequenced from one sample in a study of blood T cell repertoires in COVID-19. Using immunoSEQ multiplex PCR, the repertoire was profiled, and TCRdb retains in-frame clones only, with some absent. The data contain fewer than 350,000 clones, around 89% of them singletons. Sequences were obtained from PBMCs or T cells enriched from blood (not recorded which). The receptors derive from a woman younger than 30 with acute COVID-19.

This chain links TRBV6-5 with TRBJ1-4, with a tentative D call TRBD1 (5 bases). Germline V gives CDR1 MNHEY, CDR2 SVGAGI. Trimming stripped 2 bases from V and 8 bases from J, with 9 bases between. This CDR3 contains 13 residues. The CDR3 sequence: CASSYTGGEKLFF. The CDR3, as DNA: TGTGCCAGCAGTTACACGGGGGGGGAAAAACTGTTTTTT.

Only one count was recorded for this clone. The chain couples TRBV18 to TRBJ2-2; TRBD1 matches at 10 bases. Germline V gene data show CDR1 as KGHSH and CDR2 as LQKENI. CDR3 length: 17 amino acids. After removal of 1 base from V and 1 base from J, the junction contained 3 bases not matched to a gene. The CDR3: CASSPHGQGVNTGELFF. The CDR3 coding sequence is TGTGCCAGCTCACCACATGGACAGGGGGTGAACACCGGGGAGCTGTTTTTT. Combining the CDR3 with reference TRBV18 and TRBJ2-2 gives the whole variable domain NAGVMQNPRHLVRRRGQEARLRCSPMKGHSHVYWYRQLPEEGLKFMVYLQKENIIDESGMPKERFSAEFPKEGPSILRIQQVVRGDSAAYFCASSPHGQGVNTGELFFGEGSRLTVL.

The chain carries TRBV6-2 or TRBV6-3 and TRBJ2-7; the match to TRBD2 covers 7 bases. J lost 3 bases, V lost 5 bases, and 16 bases had no gene match. Germline loops: CDR1 MNHEY, CDR2 SVGEGT. The CDR3 spans 17 residues. The CDR3 region has the DNA TGTGCCAGCAGTGTCGGGGGGTTTGGACGCCTCGTCTACGAGCAGTACTTC. Translation gives CASSVGGFGRLVYEQYF.

This chain links TRBV10-1 with TRBJ2-1, with 13 bases identical to TRBD2. The V gene end was trimmed by 2 bases and the J gene end by 6 bases; junction bases not matched to a gene: 10. The CDR3 contains 18 residues. Looked up from germline, CDR1 is WNHNN and CDR2 is SYGVQD (reference sequence). CDR3 residues: CASSETPGLAGRGNEQFF. CDR3 bases: TGCGCCAGCAGTGAGACCCCGGGACTAGCGGGAAGGGGCAATGAGCAGTTCTTC.

The rearrangement links TRBV6-4 to TRBJ1-1, with D possibly matching TRBD1 (5 bases). V was clipped by 3 bases and J by 4 bases, with 12 bases between them. The germline V gene has CDR1 MRHNA and CDR2 SNTAGT. CDR3 length equals 14 residues. The CDR3, as DNA: TGTGCCAGCAGTGATGACAGTTCAAGCACTGAAGCTTTCTTT. Translating it yields CASSDDSSSTEAFF.

The V gene is TRBV5-1, the J gene TRBJ2-2; D possibly corresponds to TRBD2 (6 bases). This CDR3 is built from 15 residues. The germline V and J ends were trimmed by 0 bases and 7 bases, with 13 bases remaining between them. Germline CDR1 and CDR2: SGHRS and YFSETQ. The CDR3 loop reads CASSLVSAGGGELFF. DNA of the CDR3: TGCGCCAGCAGCTTGGTTTCGGCCGGGGGCGGGGAGCTGTTTTTT.

J is TRBJ2-7 and V is TRBV20-1, with 7 bases that match TRBD1. The trim removed 6 bases at V and 7 bases at J, leaving 24 bases unmatched. The CDR3 sequence is 17 residues long. Germline V gene lookup returns CDR1 DFQATT and CDR2 SNEGSKA (reference sequence). CDR3 DNA: TGCAGTGCGAGTGGGGCGAGGGGGCCGGGGCCGGTTAGAGAGCAGTACTTC. Protein product: CSASGARGPGPVREQYF.